These T cell receptor beta chains were read from a single sample in a study of PD-1 blockade in classical Hodgkin lymphoma. Assay: immunoSEQ multiplex PCR; the TCRdb copy retains only in-frame clones and omits some. Of fewer than 5,500 clones in the sample, 85% to 90% are singletons; the top ten hold roughly 20%. The sequenced sample consisted of CD8+ T cells from blood. Every receptor here comes from a human donor with classical Hodgkin lymphoma. Each CDR3 is given with its conserved first and last residue. Each record gives: clone size, V gene, D gene, J gene, CDR3 protein, CDR3 DNA. D genes are given only for firm matches. The size of a clone is reported for some rows only, either as once, few or many, or as a class for expanded clones.

clone size: NA
V gene: TRBV6-4
D gene: NA
J gene: TRBJ2-2
CDR3 protein: CASSGKNTGELFF
CDR3 DNA: TGTGCCAGCAGTGGCAAGAACACCGGGGAGCTGTTTTTT

clone size: few
V gene: TRBV6-4
D gene: TRBD1
J gene: TRBJ2-1
CDR3 protein: CASSNDRGGYNEQFF
CDR3 DNA: TGTGCCAGCAGTAACGACAGGGGGGGCTACAATGAGCAGTTCTTC

clone size: NA
V gene: TRBV25-1
D gene: NA
J gene: TRBJ2-7
CDR3 protein: CASSAKRDSYEQYF
CDR3 DNA: TGTGCCAGCAGTGCGAAAAGGGACTCCTACGAGCAGTACTTC

clone size: NA
V gene: TRBV25-1
D gene: NA
J gene: TRBJ2-7
CDR3 protein: CASSEIESTYEQYF
CDR3 DNA: TGTGCCAGCAGTGAAATAGAGAGCACGTACGAGCAGTACTTC

clone size: few
V gene: TRBV19
D gene: NA
J gene: TRBJ2-6
CDR3 protein: CASSIVVTGANVLTF
CDR3 DNA: TGTGCCAGTAGTATAGTGGTGACTGGGGCCAACGTCCTGACTTTC

clone size: NA
V gene: TRBV4-1
D gene: NA
J gene: TRBJ2-1
CDR3 protein: CASSQGSGRLNEQFF
CDR3 DNA: TGCGCCAGCAGCCAAGGTTCCGGGAGACTCAATGAGCAGTTCTTC

clone size: NA
V gene: TRBV7-9
D gene: NA
J gene: TRBJ2-2
CDR3 protein: CASSSGQINTGELFF
CDR3 DNA: TGTGCCAGCAGCTCCGGACAGATTAACACCGGGGAGCTGTTTTTT

clone size: NA
V gene: TRBV6-5
D gene: TRBD2
J gene: TRBJ2-7
CDR3 protein: CASSYLAGGSYEQYF
CDR3 DNA: TGTGCCAGCAGTTATCTAGCGGGAGGCTCCTACGAGCAGTACTTC

clone size: NA
V gene: TRBV6-4
D gene: TRBD2
J gene: TRBJ2-7
CDR3 protein: CASSEVIGEGYEQYF
CDR3 DNA: TGTGCCAGCAGTGAAGTGATTGGGGAGGGCTACGAGCAGTACTTC

clone size: NA
V gene: TRBV7-3
D gene: NA
J gene: TRBJ2-1
CDR3 protein: CASSLVGSQGDEQFF
CDR3 DNA: TGTGCCAGCAGCTTGGTGGGATCCCAAGGTGATGAGCAGTTCTTC